These 26 T cell receptor beta chains share one sample of origin, sequenced in a study of blood T cell repertoires in COVID-19 (dated by TCRdb to 2020 to 2022). Receptors were amplified or captured by the immunoSEQ multiplex PCR assay. What TCRdb holds here is the immuneACCESS table cut down to in-frame rearrangements. Part of the clones is not present; checked against another copy, under half of the missing clones reflect an unresolved V gene, and the others are unexplained. Present in this sample are some 68,000 clones, 70% to 90% of which were seen just once. The ten largest clones take up around 4.4% of the sample. The specimen was peripheral blood. All receptors come from a man in his fifties with active COVID-19.

The rearrangement joins TRBV24-1 to TRBJ2-3; 7 positions agree with TRBD1. Germline V gene data show CDR1 as KGHDR and CDR2 as SFDVKD. V dropped 3 bases and J dropped 4; count of bases not matched to a gene: 0. CDR3 length: 13 residues. The CDR3 spells CATSDGTADTQYF. CDR3 coding DNA: TGTGCCACCAGTGATGGGACAGCAGATACGCAGTATTTT.

The chain is built from TRBV7-3 and TRBJ2-1; TRBD2 aligns across 7 bases. V shed 5 bases, J shed 0 bases, and the junction held 4 bases outside the gene matches. Germline V gives CDR1 SGHTA, CDR2 FQGTGA. There are 15 residues in the CDR3. The CDR3 spells CASSVSGPSYNEQFF. For the CDR3, the DNA is TGTGCCAGCAGCGTTAGCGGGCCCTCCTACAATGAGCAGTTCTTC.

This clone has only one observation. The chain employs TRBV2 and TRBJ2-4; 9 bases line up with TRBD1. V lost 6 bases, J lost 7 bases, and 4 bases stayed unmatched. The CDR3 loop spans 13 amino acids. CDR1 is SNHLY and CDR2 is FYNNEI in the germline V gene. CDR3 amino acids: CASSGGQGNIQYF. CDR3 in DNA: TGTGCCAGCAGCGGTGGACAGGGGAACATTCAGTACTTC. The complete variable domain, with remaining parts taken from reference TRBV2 and TRBJ2-4, reads EPEVTQTPSHQVTQMGQEVILRCVPISNHLYFYWYRQILGQKVEFLVSFYNNEISEKSEIFDDQFSVERPDGSNFTLKIRSTKLEDSAMYFCASSGGQGNIQYFGAGTRLSVL.

The chain has TRBV29-1 and TRBJ2-5; perhaps TRBD2 as D (5 bases). Trimming shortened V by 4 bases and J by 6 bases, and 18 bases separated the two germline ends. CDR3 length equals 14 residues. CDR1 and CDR2 from the germline V gene are SQVTM and ANQGSEA. DNA of the CDR3: TGCAGCGTTGTCAAGCGGACGTTCGCGAAGACCCAGTACTTC. It encodes CSVVKRTFAKTQYF.

The V and J genes are TRBV24-1 and TRBJ2-1; weak D call: TRBD2 (6 bases). Germline CDR1 and CDR2: KGHDR and SFDVKD. This CDR3 has 16 residues. Trimming cost V 1 base and J 3 bases, with 12 bases left between them. The CDR3 region is CATSDLWGVGYNEQFF. As DNA, the CDR3 is TGTGCCACCAGTGATTTATGGGGGGTAGGCTACAATGAGCAGTTCTTC.

V is TRBV5-5 and J is TRBJ2-7; D is uncertain. Germline V gene lookup returns CDR1 SGHKS and CDR2 YYEKEE (reference sequence). Trimming took off 0 bases at V and 3 bases at J, with 4 bases between the two ends. The CDR3 has 12 amino acids. The chain's CDR3 is CASSLELYEQYF. As DNA, the CDR3 is TGTGCCAGCAGCTTGGAGCTCTACGAGCAGTACTTC.

The chain is built from TRBV19 and TRBJ2-2, with 8 bases lining up with TRBD1. The CDR3 sequence is 14 residues long. Germline CDR1 reads LNHDA; CDR2 reads SQIVND (reference sequence). V trimming: 6 bases; J trimming: 1 base; junction bases outside the gene matches: 1. This CDR3 is CASSGQGNTGELFF. As DNA, the CDR3 is TGTGCCAGTAGCGGACAGGGGAACACCGGGGAGCTGTTTTTT. Variable domain in full (rest from reference TRBV19 and TRBJ2-2): DGGITQSPKYLFRKEGQNVTLSCEQNLNHDAMYWYRQDPGQGLRLIYYSQIVNDFQKGDIAEGYSVSREKKESFPLTVTSAQKNPTAFYLCASSGQGNTGELFFGEGSRLTVL.

The J gene is TRBJ2-1, the V gene TRBV7-9; 12 positions agree with TRBD2. Trimming at V came to 5 bases and at J to 9 bases, leaving 11 bases not matched to a gene. Germline V CDR1 and CDR2: SEHNR, FQNEAQ (reference sequence). The CDR3 is 16 amino acids. The CDR3 DNA sequence: TGTGCCAGCAGCAGTAGAGGTCTAGCGGGAGGGGGTGAGCAGTTCTTC. Its translation is CASSSRGLAGGGEQFF.

The chain combines TRBV9 with TRBJ1-2; the D gene is possibly TRBD1 (6 bases). V was shortened by 4 bases and J by 2 bases, with 15 bases between the two germline ends. The germline CDR1 and CDR2 sequences are SGDLS and YYNGEE. CDR3 size: 15 residues. CDR3 protein: CASSSSTGPNYGYTF. The CDR3 DNA sequence: TGTGCCAGCAGCTCCTCGACAGGACCCAACTATGGCTACACCTTC.

This chain connects TRBV7-2 to TRBJ2-3; D not resolved. Trimming took 3 bases from V and 6 from J, leaving 4 bases between them. The CDR3 is 11 amino acids. CDR1 and CDR2 (germline): SGHTA, FQGNSA. DNA for the CDR3: TGTGCCAGCAGCTTGGCTGATACGCAGTATTTT. Encoded protein: CASSLADTQYF. Full variable domain (missing parts from reference TRBV7-2 and TRBJ2-3): GAGVSQSPSNKVTEKGKDVELRCDPISGHTALYWYRQSLGQGLEFLIYFQGNSAPDKSGLPSDRFSAERTGGSVSTLTIQRTQQEDSAVYLCASSLADTQYFGPGTRLTVL.

The rearrangement links TRBV4-2 to TRBJ2-3; D is possibly TRBD2 (5 bases). Per germline, CDR1 LGHNA and CDR2 YNFKEQ. This CDR3 spans 17 amino acids. The V gene lost 4 bases and the J gene lost 3 bases, with 20 bases spanning the gap. The CDR3 loop is CASSRAGLASRTDTQYF. The CDR3, as DNA: TGTGCCAGCAGCCGTGCGGGCCTAGCTAGCAGGACAGATACGCAGTATTTT.

The chain has TRBV7-2 and TRBJ2-3; 14 positions match TRBD2. The CDR3 is 16 amino acids. The V and J ends lost 1 base and 6 bases, in that order; junction bases with no gene match: 3. In germline, CDR1 is SGHTA, CDR2 FQGNSA. The CDR3 region is CASSLGLAGGWDTQYF. The DNA of the CDR3 is TGTGCCAGCAGCTTAGGACTAGCGGGAGGGTGGGATACGCAGTATTTT.

The chain joins TRBV24-1 to TRBJ2-7; 8 nucleotides agree with TRBD1. V dropped 4 bases and J dropped 3; count of bases not matched to a gene: 7. CDR1 KGHDR and CDR2 SFDVKD come from the germline V gene. The CDR3 sequence is 15 residues long. DNA for the CDR3: TGTGCCACCAGTGAGGCCGGGACAGGTATCTACGAGCAGTACTTC. Amino acids: CATSEAGTGIYEQYF.

The rearrangement uses TRBV4-3 and TRBJ2-6; 10 nucleotides line up with TRBD2. CDR1 LGHNA and CDR2 YSLEER come from the germline V gene. CDR3 length: 19 amino acids. The junction had 5 bases not matched to a gene; V was cut back by 0 bases and J by 0 bases. The CDR3 nucleotides read TGCGCCAGCAGCCAAGATCTGCTAGCGGGAGTCTCTGGGGCCAACGTCCTGACTTTC. Protein product: CASSQDLLAGVSGANVLTF.

V usage is TRBV30 and J usage is TRBJ2-7; 7 nucleotides align to TRBD2. This CDR3 comprises 11 residues. V lost 1 base, J lost 7 bases, and 1 base stayed unmatched. The V gene's germline CDR1 is GTSNPN and CDR2 SVGIG (reference sequence). This CDR3 reads CAWSGGGEQYF. In nucleotides, the CDR3 is TGTGCCTGGAGTGGGGGAGGGGAGCAGTACTTC. Complete variable domain (other parts from reference TRBV30 and TRBJ2-7): SQTIHQWPATLVQPVGSPLSLECTVEGTSNPNLYWYRQAAGRGLQLLFYSVGIGQISSEVPQNLSASRPQDRQFILSSKKLLLSDSGFYLCAWSGGGEQYFGPGTRLTVT.

The J gene is TRBJ2-1, the V gene TRBV7-3; maybe TRBD2 (6 bases). The germline V gene has CDR1 SGHTA and CDR2 FQGTGA. The CDR3 contains 15 residues. V was shortened by 4 bases and J by 8 bases, with 18 bases between the two germline ends. The CDR3 sequence is CASSSSSARKDEQFF. CDR3 coding DNA: TGTGCCAGCAGCTCCTCTAGCGCGAGAAAGGATGAGCAGTTCTTC.

The CDR3 bases are TGCGCCAGCAGCTCCGGGACACAATTATCGGACCAGTACTTC. Translation: CASSSGTQLSDQYF. This chain joins TRBV5-1 and TRBJ2-5; the D gene is possibly TRBD1 (6 bases). The CDR3 loop spans 14 amino acids. CDR1 is SGHRS and CDR2 is YFSETQ in the germline V gene. Trimming took off 3 bases at V and 10 bases at J, with 19 bases between the two ends.

The chain employs TRBV19 and TRBJ2-7; 9 nucleotides agree with TRBD2. Germline V lookup: CDR1 LNHDA, CDR2 SQIVND (reference sequence). The ends lost 11 bases at V and 2 bases at J; junction bases unmatched: 7. There are 13 residues in the CDR3. Here the CDR3 reads CACGASGTYEQYF. The CDR3 DNA sequence: TGTGCCTGCGGGGCTAGCGGGACCTACGAGCAGTACTTC.

The V and J genes are TRBV3-1 (or the pseudogene TRBV3-2) and TRBJ2-1; 7 bases match TRBD1. With V trimmed by 2 bases and J by 8 bases, 9 bases remained unmatched. The germline V gene encodes CDR1 LGHDT and CDR2 YNNKEL (reference sequence). The CDR3 is 15 residues long. CDR3 bases: TGTGCCAGCAGCCAAAAACAGGGGTATTGGGATGAGCAGTTCTTC. It encodes CASSQKQGYWDEQFF.

This sequence joins TRBV28 and TRBJ2-3; D is possibly TRBD2 (6 bases). The CDR3 is made up of 14 amino acids. CDR1 is MDHEN and CDR2 is SYDVKM in the germline V gene. Trimming removed 3 bases at V and 2 bases at J, with 9 bases between. CDR3 protein: CASSFGGATDTQYF. Written as DNA, the CDR3 is TGTGCCAGCAGTTTTGGCGGGGCCACAGATACGCAGTATTTT.

This clone was observed a few times. This rearrangement joins TRBV19 to TRBJ2-3; D may be TRBD2 (6 bases). Trimming removed 4 bases from V and 3 bases from J, with 14 bases in between. From germline, CDR1 is LNHDA and CDR2 SQIVND (reference sequence). CDR3 length: 15 amino acids. The CDR3 bases are TGTGCCAGTAGTACCAGGCCCCGGGAGACAGATACGCAGTATTTT. Translating gives CASSTRPRETDTQYF.

The genes are TRBV4-3 and TRBJ2-2; D unresolved. The CDR3 runs to 15 residues. CDR1 is LGHNA, CDR2 YSLEER, per germline. Trimming stripped 1 base from V and 3 bases from J, with 9 bases between. CDR3 in amino acids: CASSQAESYTGELFF. The DNA of the CDR3 is TGCGCCAGCAGCCAAGCTGAAAGCTACACCGGGGAGCTGTTTTTT.

The DNA for the CDR3 is TGTGCCAGCAGCGCCGGGATATCCTACGAGCAGTACTTC. Protein: CASSAGISYEQYF. The chain uses TRBV7-9 and TRBJ2-7, with a weak D call TRBD2 (5 bases). The length of the CDR3 is 13 residues. CDR1 and CDR2 (germline): SEHNR, FQNEAQ (reference sequence). Trimming stripped 5 bases from V and 1 base from J, with 9 bases between.

In its sample, this clone was seen once. V gene TRBV7-3 combines with J gene TRBJ2-1; 10 positions match TRBD2. The CDR3 length is 16 residues. Trimming took 0 bases from V and 7 from J; bases not matched to a gene: 6. CDR1 is SGHTA, CDR2 FQGTGA, per germline. DNA of the CDR3: TGTGCCAGCAGCTTAACGCGACTAGCGGGTAGGAATGAGCAGTTCTTC. This translates into CASSLTRLAGRNEQFF.

This sequence joins TRBV6-5 and TRBJ1-1; 8 nucleotides match TRBD1. The length of the CDR3 is 13 residues. From germline, CDR1 is MNHEY and CDR2 SVGAGI. After removal of 11 bases from V and 6 bases from J, the junction contained 11 bases not matched to a gene. The CDR3 DNA is TGTGCCGTGCTCAGGGGGCCGATCTCTGAAGCTTTCTTT. As protein: CAVLRGPISEAFF.

The chain couples TRBV2 to TRBJ1-1; 8 positions agree with TRBD1. The CDR3 is 13 residues long. Germline values: CDR1 SNHLY, CDR2 FYNNEI. The J segment lost 4 bases and the V segment lost 6 bases, leaving 4 bases of the junction unmatched. CDR3 in DNA: TGTGCCAGCAGGACTGGACAGGGCACTGAAGCTTTCTTT. Its protein is CASRTGQGTEAFF.